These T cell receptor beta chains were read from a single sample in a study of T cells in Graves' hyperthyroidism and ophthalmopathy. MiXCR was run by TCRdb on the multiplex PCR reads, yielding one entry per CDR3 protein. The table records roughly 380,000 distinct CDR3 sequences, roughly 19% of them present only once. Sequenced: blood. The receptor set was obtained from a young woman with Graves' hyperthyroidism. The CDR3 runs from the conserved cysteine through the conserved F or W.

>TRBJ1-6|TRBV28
CASSSTGDPNSALHF
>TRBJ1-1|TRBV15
CATSRDLLRRAATEAFF
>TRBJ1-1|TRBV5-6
CASSLTGETEAFF
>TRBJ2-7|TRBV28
CASSLPRRMEEQYF
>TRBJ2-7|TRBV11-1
CASSLDSSFSYEQYF
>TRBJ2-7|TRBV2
CASRPGTGLREQYF
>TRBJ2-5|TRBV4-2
CASSQAVGGETQYF
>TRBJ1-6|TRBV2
CASERGRNSPLHF
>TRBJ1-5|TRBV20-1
CSAIGLRNQPQHF
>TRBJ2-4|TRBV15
CATSRDFSRGWDIQYF
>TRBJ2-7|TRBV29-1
CSARTSYEQYF
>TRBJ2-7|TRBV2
CASSGRGSREEQYF
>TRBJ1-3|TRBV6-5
CASSYGAVGGNTIYF
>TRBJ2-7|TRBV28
CASSVSPDSYEQYF
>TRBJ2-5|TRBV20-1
CSASTSGGRGETQYF
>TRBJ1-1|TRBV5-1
CASSHNRDVFAEAFF
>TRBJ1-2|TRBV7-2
CASSLGSGGDYGYTF
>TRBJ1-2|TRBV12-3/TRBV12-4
CASSALPGLGADYGYTF
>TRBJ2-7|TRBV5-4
CASSPRTGSSEQYF
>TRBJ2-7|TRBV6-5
CASTRGPNYEQYF
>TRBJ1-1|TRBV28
CASSFGVTEAFF
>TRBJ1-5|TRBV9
CASSAGDRVVSQPQHF
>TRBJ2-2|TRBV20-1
CSARRGGSTGELFF
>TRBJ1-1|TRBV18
CASSHSATSEAFF
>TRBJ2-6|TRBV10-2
CASRESGANVLTF
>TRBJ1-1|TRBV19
CASKKTGTRTEAFF
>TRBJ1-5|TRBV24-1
CATSDSNQFYSNQPQHF
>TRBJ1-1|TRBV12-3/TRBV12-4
CASSAGWDTEAFF
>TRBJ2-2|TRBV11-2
CASILENRGAPGELFF
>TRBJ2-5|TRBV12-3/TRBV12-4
CASRRGRETQYF
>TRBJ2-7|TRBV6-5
CASSYERNSYEQYF
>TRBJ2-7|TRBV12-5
CASGLFREQYF
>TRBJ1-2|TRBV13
CASSLGGERSNYGYTF
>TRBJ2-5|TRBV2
CASRAEGETQYF
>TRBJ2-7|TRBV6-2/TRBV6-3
CASSRSGVKEQYF
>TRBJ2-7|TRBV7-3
CASSLTAGSYEQYF
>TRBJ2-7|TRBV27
CASSLKGRNYEQYF
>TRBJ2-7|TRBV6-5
CASSYGTSIVEQYF
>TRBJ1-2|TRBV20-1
CSARAGAYGYTF
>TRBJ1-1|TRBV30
CAWSRTRHSEAFF
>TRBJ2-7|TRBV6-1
CASTTGSYEQYF
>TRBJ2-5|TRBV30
CAWRGGERETQYF